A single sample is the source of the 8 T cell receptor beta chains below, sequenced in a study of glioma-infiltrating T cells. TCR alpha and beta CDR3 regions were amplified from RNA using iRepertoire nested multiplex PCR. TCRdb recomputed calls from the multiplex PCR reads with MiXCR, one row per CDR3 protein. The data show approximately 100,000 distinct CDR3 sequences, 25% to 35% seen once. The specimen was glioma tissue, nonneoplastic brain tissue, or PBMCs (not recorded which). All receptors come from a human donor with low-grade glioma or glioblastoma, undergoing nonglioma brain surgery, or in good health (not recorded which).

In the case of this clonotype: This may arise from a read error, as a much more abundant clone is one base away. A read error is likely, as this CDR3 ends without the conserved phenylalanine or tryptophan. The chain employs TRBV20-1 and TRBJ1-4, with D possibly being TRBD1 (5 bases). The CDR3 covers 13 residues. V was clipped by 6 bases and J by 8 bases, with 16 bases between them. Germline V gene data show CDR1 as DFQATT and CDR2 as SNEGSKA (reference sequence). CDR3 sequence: CSAAGPGKEKLFL. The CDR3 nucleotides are TGCAGTGCCGCGGGACCTGGGAAAGAAAAACTGTTTTTA.

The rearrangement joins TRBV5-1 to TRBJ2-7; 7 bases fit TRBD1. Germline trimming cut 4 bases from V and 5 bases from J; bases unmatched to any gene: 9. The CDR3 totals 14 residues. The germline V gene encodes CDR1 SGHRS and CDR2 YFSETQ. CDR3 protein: CASSEQGSSDEQYF. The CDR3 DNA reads TGCGCCAGCAGCGAACAGGGGAGTAGCGACGAGCAGTACTTC.

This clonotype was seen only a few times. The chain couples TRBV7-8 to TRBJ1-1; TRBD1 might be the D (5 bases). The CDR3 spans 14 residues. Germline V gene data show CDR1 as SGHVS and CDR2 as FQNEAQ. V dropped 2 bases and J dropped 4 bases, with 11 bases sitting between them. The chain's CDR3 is CASSLSLGGTEAFF. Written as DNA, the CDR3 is TGTGCCAGCAGCTTATCTCTGGGGGGCACTGAAGCTTTCTTT.

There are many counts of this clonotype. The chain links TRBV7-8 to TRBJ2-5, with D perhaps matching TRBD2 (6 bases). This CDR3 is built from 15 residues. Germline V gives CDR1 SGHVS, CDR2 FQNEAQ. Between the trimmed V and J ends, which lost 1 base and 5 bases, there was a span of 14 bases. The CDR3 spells CASSLGDLIGETQYF. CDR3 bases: TGTGCCAGCAGCTTAGGGGACTTGATAGGGGAGACCCAGTACTTC.

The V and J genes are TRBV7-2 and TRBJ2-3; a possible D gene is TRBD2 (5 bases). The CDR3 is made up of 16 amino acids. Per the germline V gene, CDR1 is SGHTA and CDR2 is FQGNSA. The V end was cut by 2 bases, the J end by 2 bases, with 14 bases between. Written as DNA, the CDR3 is TGTGCCAGCAGCTTACTATTGCGGGTCCCCACAGATACGCAGTATTTT. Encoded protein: CASSLLLRVPTDTQYF. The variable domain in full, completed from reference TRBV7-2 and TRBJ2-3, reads GAGVSQSPSNKVTEKGKDVELRCDPISGHTALYWYRQSLGQGLEFLIYFQGNSAPDKSGLPSDRFSAERTGGSVSTLTIQRTQQEDSAVYLCASSLLLRVPTDTQYFGPGTRLTVL.

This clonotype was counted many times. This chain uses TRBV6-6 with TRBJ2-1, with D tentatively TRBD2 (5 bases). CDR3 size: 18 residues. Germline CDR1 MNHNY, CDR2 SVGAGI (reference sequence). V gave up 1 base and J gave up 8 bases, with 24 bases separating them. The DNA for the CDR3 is TGTGCCAGCAGTTACTTGGTTAGAGGGCAGAGGGCGCGCGATGAGCAGTTCTTC. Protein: CASSYLVRGQRARDEQFF.

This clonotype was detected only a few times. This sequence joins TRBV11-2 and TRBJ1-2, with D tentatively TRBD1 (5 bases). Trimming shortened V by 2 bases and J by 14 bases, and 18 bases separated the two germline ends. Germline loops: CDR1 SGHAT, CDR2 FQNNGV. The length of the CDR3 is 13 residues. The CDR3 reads CASSLSPRDSATF. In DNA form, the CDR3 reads TGTGCCAGCAGCTTAAGTCCCCGGGACTCCGCGACCTTC.

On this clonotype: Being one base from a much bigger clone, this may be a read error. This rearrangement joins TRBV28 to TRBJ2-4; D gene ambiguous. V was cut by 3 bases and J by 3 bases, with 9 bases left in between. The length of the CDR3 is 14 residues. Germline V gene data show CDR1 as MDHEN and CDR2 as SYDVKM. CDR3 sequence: CASSLAGVKNIQYF. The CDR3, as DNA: TGTGCCAGCAGTTTGGCAGGAGTCAAAAACATTCAGTACTTC.